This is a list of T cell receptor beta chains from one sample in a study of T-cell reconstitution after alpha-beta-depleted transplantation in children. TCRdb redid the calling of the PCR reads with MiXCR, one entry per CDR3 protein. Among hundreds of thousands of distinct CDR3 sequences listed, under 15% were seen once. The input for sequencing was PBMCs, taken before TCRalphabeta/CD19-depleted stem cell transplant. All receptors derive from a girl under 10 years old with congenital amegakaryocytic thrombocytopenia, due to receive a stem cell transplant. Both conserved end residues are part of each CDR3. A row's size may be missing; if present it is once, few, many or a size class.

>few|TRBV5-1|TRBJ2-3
CASSLVAGGFFVTDTQYF
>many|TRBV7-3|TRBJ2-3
CASSLNGDTQYF
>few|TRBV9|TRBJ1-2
CASSLNPTLGYTF
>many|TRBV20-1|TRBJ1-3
CSARVRLPSSGNTIYF
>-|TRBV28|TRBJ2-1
CASSEVGGLAGGSNEQFF
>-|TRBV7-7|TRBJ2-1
CASSSRTGSGEQFF
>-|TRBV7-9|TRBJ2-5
CASSLILTTYQETQYF
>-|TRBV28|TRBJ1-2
CASRGERTGATYGYTF
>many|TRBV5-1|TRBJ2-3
CASSFGTAIRTDTQYF
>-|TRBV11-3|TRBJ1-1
CASSEAGMNTEAFF
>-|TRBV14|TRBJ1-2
CASSQGNRAYGYTF
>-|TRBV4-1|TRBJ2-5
CASSHPGLAGRQETQYF
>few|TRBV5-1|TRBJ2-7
CASSANRLLDSYEQYF
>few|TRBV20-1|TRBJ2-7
CSAPPGLSSYEQYF
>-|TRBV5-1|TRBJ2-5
CASSELNQETQYF
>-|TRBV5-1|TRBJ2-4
CASSFTRDNIQYF
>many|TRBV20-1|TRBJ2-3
CSARLISGDTQYF
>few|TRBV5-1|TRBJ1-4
CASSLVDPTNEKLFF
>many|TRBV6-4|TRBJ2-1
CASSVQEGSYNEQFF
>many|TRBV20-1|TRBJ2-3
CSARASGRGDTQYF
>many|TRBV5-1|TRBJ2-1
CASSLLYRGDSYNEQFF
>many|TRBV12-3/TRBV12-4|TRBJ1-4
CASSFRREKLFF
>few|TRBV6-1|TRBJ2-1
CASSEGVAGGFYNEQFF
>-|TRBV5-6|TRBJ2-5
CASSATGTIGPQETQYF
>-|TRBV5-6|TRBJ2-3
CASSLDSSDTQYF
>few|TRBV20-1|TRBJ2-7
CSATGASPLSYEQYF
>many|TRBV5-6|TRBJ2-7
CASSLAIGGVPYEQYF
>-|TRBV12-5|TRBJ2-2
CASGLGTLNTGELFF
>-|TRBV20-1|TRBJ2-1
CSAPGPLYNEQFF
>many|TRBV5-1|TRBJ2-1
CASSLAASSYNEQFF
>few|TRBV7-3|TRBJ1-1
CASSLTADRGNTEAFF
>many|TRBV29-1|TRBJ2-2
CSVGIGAGANTGELFF
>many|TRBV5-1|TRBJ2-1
CASSLAQNRPYNEQFF
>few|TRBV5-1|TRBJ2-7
CASSPLDHYEQYF
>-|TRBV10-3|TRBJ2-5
CATNMGGETQYF
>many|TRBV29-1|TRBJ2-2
CSVEVARGGGELFF
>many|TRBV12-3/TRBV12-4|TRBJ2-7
CASSPPNEQYF
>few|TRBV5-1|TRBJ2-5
CASSSGTDGETQYF
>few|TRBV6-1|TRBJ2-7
CASSVGAYEQYF
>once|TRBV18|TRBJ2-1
CASSTSAERRVNEQFF
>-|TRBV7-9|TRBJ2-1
CASSSGLAGPFF
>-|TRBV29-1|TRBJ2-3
CSVEVTGIPDTQYF
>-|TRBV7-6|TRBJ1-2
CASSLGTLGGYTF
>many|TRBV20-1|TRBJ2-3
CSAERGLAGDTDTQYF
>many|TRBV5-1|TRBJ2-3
CASSFLRRVSDTQYF
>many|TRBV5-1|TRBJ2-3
CASSLGVAGTTDTQYF
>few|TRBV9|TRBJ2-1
CASSVGREQFF
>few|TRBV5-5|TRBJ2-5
CASSRKIRDSATQYF
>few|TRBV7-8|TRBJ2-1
CASSLNSGNYNEQFF